Following are 9 T cell receptor beta chains from one sample sequenced in a study of T cell repertoires in cytomegalovirus infection. Using its own MiXCR run on the reads, TCRdb lists one record per CDR3 protein. Of about 310,000 distinct CDR3 sequences listed, 25% were seen once; the top ten hold roughly 14%. No antigens are known for them. Specimen: cultured PBMCs, collected from culture after CMV antigen stimulation. Receptor source: a human donor in good health (CMV status not recorded). Some clones in this sample may be carry-over from other donors' samples.

This chain joins TRBV7-2 and TRBJ2-7; D tentatively reads TRBD1 or TRBD2 (7 bases each). Trimming removed 5 bases at V and 4 bases at J, with 18 bases between. The CDR3 extends over 15 amino acids. Germline V CDR1 and CDR2: SGHTA, FQGNSA. CDR3 in DNA: TGTGCCAGCAGCGGTGGGGAGGGGGCCGGGTACGAGCAGTACTTC. Protein product: CASSGGEGAGYEQYF.

This chain uses TRBV6-2 or TRBV6-3 with TRBJ2-2; 11 nucleotides match TRBD2. CDR1 and CDR2 from the germline V gene are MNHEY and SVGEGT. This CDR3 spans 16 amino acids. V gave up 3 bases and J gave up 4 bases; unmatched junction bases: 4. CDR3 DNA: TGTGCCAGCAGTTATGGAACTAGCGGGAGCACCGGGGAGCTGTTTTTT. Protein sequence: CASSYGTSGSTGELFF.

J is TRBJ2-2 and V is TRBV19; tentative D call: TRBD2 (5 bases). The germline V and J ends were trimmed by 6 bases and 0 bases, with 11 bases remaining between them. The CDR3 is 15 residues long. Germline assignment: CDR1 LNHDA and CDR2 SQIVND (reference sequence). CDR3 coding DNA: TGTGCCAGTAGAGGGCTAGCAGCGAACACCGGGGAGCTGTTTTTT. Its translation is CASRGLAANTGELFF. Based on the CDR3 plus reference TRBV19 and TRBJ2-2, the full variable domain is DGGITQSPKYLFRKEGQNVTLSCEQNLNHDAMYWYRQDPGQGLRLIYYSQIVNDFQKGDIAEGYSVSREKKESFPLTVTSAQKNPTAFYLCASRGLAANTGELFFGEGSRLTVL.

This clonotype was found many times. The chain is built from TRBV7-2 and TRBJ1-1; D is ambiguous. Trimming took off 1 base at V and 0 bases at J, with 9 bases between the two ends. This CDR3 contains 15 residues. Germline CDR1 SGHTA, CDR2 FQGNSA. The CDR3 reads CASSLGAHLNTEAFF. The CDR3 region has the DNA TGTGCCAGCAGCTTAGGAGCGCACTTGAACACTGAAGCTTTCTTT. The whole variable domain, remainder taken from reference TRBV7-2 and TRBJ1-1, is GAGVSQSPSNKVTEKGKDVELRCDPISGHTALYWYRQSLGQGLEFLIYFQGNSAPDKSGLPSDRFSAERTGGSVSTLTIQRTQQEDSAVYLCASSLGAHLNTEAFFGQGTRLTVV.

The chain couples TRBV28 to TRBJ1-4; D is uncertain. CDR3 length equals 13 residues. The germline V gene has CDR1 MDHEN and CDR2 SYDVKM. V was shortened by 7 bases and J by 2 bases, with 8 bases between the two germline ends. The CDR3 spells CASNEQTNEKLFF. CDR3 bases: TGTGCCAGCAATGAACAGACTAATGAAAAACTGTTTTTT. The full variable domain, in which reference TRBV28 and TRBJ1-4 provide the parts outside the CDR3, is DVKVTQSSRYLVKRTGEKVFLECVQDMDHENMFWYRQDPGLGLRLIYFSYDVKMKEKGDIPEGYSVSREKKERFSLILESASTNQTSMYLCASNEQTNEKLFFGSGTQLSVL.

This clonotype has a handful of counts. The CDR3 DNA reads as TGTGCCAGCAGTTTAACGGTTGTCTACGAGCAGTACTTC. The encoded protein is CASSLTVVYEQYF. The V gene is TRBV28, the J gene TRBJ2-7, with D uncertain. The CDR3 covers 13 residues. V lost 2 bases to trimming and J lost 3 bases, with 8 bases between them. Germline V gene data show CDR1 as MDHEN and CDR2 as SYDVKM.

This clonotype has only a few counts. The chain uses TRBV4-1 and TRBJ2-5; 7 positions agree with TRBD1. The CDR3 has 15 amino acids. V trimming: 0 bases; J trimming: 2 bases; junction bases outside the gene matches: 3. CDR1 is MGHRA and CDR2 is YSYEKL in the germline V gene. The CDR3 region has the DNA TGCGCCAGCAGCCAAGACGGACAGGATCAAGAGACCCAGTACTTC. Translation gives CASSQDGQDQETQYF.

In its sample, this clonotype was seen many times. The chain links TRBV12-3 or TRBV12-4 to TRBJ2-7; D not resolved. V lost 6 bases to trimming and J lost 2 bases, with 8 bases between them. There are 12 residues in the CDR3. CDR3 DNA: TGTGCCAGCAGCACTGGACCCTACGAGCAGTACTTC. Protein sequence: CASSTGPYEQYF.

V is TRBV18 and J is TRBJ2-5; D uncertain. The CDR3 is 12 amino acids. The germline V gene has CDR1 KGHSH and CDR2 LQKENI. V lost 4 bases to trimming and J lost 5 bases, with 8 bases between them. Here the CDR3 DNA reads TGTGCCAGCTCACAAGAGGATGAGACCCAGTACTTC. Encoded protein: CASSQEDETQYF.